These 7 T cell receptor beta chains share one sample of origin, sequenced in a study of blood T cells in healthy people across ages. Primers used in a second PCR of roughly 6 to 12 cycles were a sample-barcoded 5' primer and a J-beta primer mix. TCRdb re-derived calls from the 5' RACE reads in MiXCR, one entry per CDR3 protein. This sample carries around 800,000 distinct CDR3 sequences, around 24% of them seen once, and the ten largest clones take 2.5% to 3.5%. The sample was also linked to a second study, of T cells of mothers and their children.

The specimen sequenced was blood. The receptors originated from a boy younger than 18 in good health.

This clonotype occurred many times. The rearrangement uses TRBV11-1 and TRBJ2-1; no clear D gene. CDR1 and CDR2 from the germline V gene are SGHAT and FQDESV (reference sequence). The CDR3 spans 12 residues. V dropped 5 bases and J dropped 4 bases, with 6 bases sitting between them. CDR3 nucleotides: TGTGCCAGCAGCACACGTTACAATGAGCAGTTCTTC. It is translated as CASSTRYNEQFF.

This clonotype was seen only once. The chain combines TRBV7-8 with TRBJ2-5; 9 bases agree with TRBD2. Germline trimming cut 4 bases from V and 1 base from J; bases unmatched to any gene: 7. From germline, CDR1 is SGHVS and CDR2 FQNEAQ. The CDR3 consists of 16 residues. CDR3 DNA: TGTGCCAGCAGCTCTATCATTAGCGGGGGCCAAGAGACCCAGTACTTC. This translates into CASSSIISGGQETQYF.

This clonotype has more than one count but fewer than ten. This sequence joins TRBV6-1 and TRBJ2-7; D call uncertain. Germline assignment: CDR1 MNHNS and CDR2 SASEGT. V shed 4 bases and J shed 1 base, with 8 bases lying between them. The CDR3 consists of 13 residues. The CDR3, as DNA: TGTGCCAGCAGTGGGTACACATCCTACGAGCAGTACTTC. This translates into CASSGYTSYEQYF.

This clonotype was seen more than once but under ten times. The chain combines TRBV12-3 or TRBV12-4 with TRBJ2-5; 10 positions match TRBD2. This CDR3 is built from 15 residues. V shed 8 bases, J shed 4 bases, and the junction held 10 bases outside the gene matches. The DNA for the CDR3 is TGTGCCAGCGGGAATAGCGGGGGGCCGGGAGAGACCCAGTACTTC. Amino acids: CASGNSGGPGETQYF.

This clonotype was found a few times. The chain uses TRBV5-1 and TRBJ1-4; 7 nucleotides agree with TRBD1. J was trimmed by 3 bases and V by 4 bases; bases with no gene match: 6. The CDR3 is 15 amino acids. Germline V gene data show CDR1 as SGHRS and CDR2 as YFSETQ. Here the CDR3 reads CASSPDRPANEKLFF. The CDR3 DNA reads TGCGCCAGCAGCCCGGACAGGCCAGCTAATGAAAAACTGTTTTTT.

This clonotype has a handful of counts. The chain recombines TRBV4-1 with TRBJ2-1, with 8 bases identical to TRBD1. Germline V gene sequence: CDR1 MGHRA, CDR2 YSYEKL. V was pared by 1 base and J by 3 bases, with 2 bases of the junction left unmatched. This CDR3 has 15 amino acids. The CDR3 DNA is TGCGCCAGCAGCCAAGTACAGGGGGACTACAATGAGCAGTTCTTC. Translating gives CASSQVQGDYNEQFF.

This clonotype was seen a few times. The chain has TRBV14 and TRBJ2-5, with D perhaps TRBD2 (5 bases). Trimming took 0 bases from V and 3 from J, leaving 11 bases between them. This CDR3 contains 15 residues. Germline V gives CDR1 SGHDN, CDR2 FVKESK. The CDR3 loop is CASSQDQVGKETQYF. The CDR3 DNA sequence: TGTGCCAGCAGCCAAGATCAGGTCGGGAAAGAGACCCAGTACTTC.